The 27 T cell receptor beta chains in this list originate from one sample, sequenced in a study of naive and memory T cell subsets. An equimolar mix of two oligonucleotides served as the beta constant-region primer for TRBC1 and TRBC2. TCRdb itself ran the UMI-ligation and nested PCR reads through MiXCR, one entry per CDR3 protein. The repertoire holds approximately 140,000 distinct CDR3 sequences, with around 15% as singletons. Sequencing was carried out using naive CD4+ T cells from blood. The receptors shown here come from a human donor in good health.

This clonotype was observed a few times. V gene TRBV20-1 combines with J gene TRBJ2-7; 10 bases map to TRBD1. With V trimmed by 6 bases and J by 5 bases, 10 bases remained unmatched. Germline CDR1 and CDR2: DFQATT and SNEGSKA (reference sequence). The length of the CDR3 is 14 residues. The DNA for the CDR3 is TGCAGTGCAGAGCCCCGGGACAGGGGCGACGAGCAGTACTTC. Translation gives CSAEPRDRGDEQYF.

This clonotype has a handful of counts. This rearrangement joins TRBV29-1 to TRBJ1-1, with D maybe TRBD1 (6 bases). CDR3 length: 12 amino acids. V gave up 3 bases and J gave up 11 bases, with 16 bases separating them. Looked up from germline, CDR1 is SQVTM and CDR2 is ANQGSEA. CDR3 residues: CSVDQGFRGAFF. The CDR3 bases are TGCAGCGTTGACCAGGGGTTTCGCGGGGCTTTCTTT.

This clonotype was seen ten or more times. The chain carries TRBV20-1 and TRBJ1-2; 7 bases line up with TRBD1. The CDR3 covers 15 residues. With 6 bases clipped from V and 4 bases from J, the junction kept 14 bases outside the gene matches. Germline lookup yields CDR1 DFQATT and CDR2 SNEGSKA (reference sequence). The CDR3 here is CSASHRGAFIYGYTF. CDR3 sequence (DNA): TGCAGTGCATCCCACAGGGGTGCCTTTATCTATGGCTACACCTTC.

This clonotype has only a few counts. The chain employs TRBV12-3 or TRBV12-4 and TRBJ2-7; D gene ambiguous. There are 13 residues in the CDR3. Trimming took off 2 bases at V and 3 bases at J, with 8 bases between the two ends. The CDR3 DNA sequence: TGTGCCAGCAGTTTATACGAGTTCTACGAGCAGTACTTC. Residues: CASSLYEFYEQYF.

This clonotype has more than one count but fewer than ten. The rearrangement uses TRBV5-1 and TRBJ1-4; possibly TRBD1 for D (5 bases). The germline gives CDR1 SGHRS, CDR2 YFSETQ. Trimming cost V 0 bases and J 0 bases, with 12 bases left between them. The CDR3 runs to 17 residues. CDR3 loop: CASSLALGPATNEKLFF. Written as DNA, the CDR3 is TGCGCCAGCAGCTTGGCCTTGGGGCCAGCAACTAATGAAAAACTGTTTTTT. Complete variable domain (other parts from reference TRBV5-1 and TRBJ1-4): KAGVTQTPRYLIKTRGQQVTLSCSPISGHRSVSWYQQTPGQGLQFLFEYFSETQRNKGNFPGRFSGRQFSNSRSEMNVSTLELGDSALYLCASSLALGPATNEKLFFGSGTQLSVL.

This chain links TRBV20-1 with TRBJ2-3; the D call may be TRBD1 or TRBD2 (5 bases each). Germline CDR1 is DFQATT and CDR2 is SNEGSKA (reference sequence). V was shortened by 3 bases and J by 0 bases, with 10 bases between the two germline ends. CDR3 length: 14 residues. The CDR3 reads CSASRDPSTDTQYF. The CDR3 DNA reads as TGCAGTGCTAGCCGGGACCCAAGCACAGATACGCAGTATTTT.

This clonotype was seen a few times. The chain employs TRBV4-1 and TRBJ2-5; 7 bases agree with TRBD2. CDR1 and CDR2 (germline): MGHRA, YSYEKL. The CDR3 is made up of 14 amino acids. V shed 6 bases and J 3 bases; nucleotides not matched to a gene: 7. The CDR3 DNA is TGCGCCAGCAGATCAGCGGGGAGGGAAGAGACCCAGTACTTC. Protein: CASRSAGREETQYF.

This clonotype was detected a few times. This chain joins TRBV10-3 and TRBJ2-7; 13 bases agree with TRBD2. CDR3 length: 15 residues. The J segment lost 4 bases and the V segment lost 7 bases, leaving 7 bases of the junction unmatched. CDR1 ENHRY and CDR2 SYGVKD come from the germline V gene. CDR3 sequence (DNA): TGTGCCATCACCCGGACTAGCGGGAGTGGGTACGAGCAGTACTTC. Translating gives CAITRTSGSGYEQYF.

This clonotype was seen a handful of times. This sequence joins TRBV29-1 and TRBJ2-5, with 11 bases identical to TRBD2. The CDR3 consists of 14 residues. The trim removed 8 bases at V and 4 bases at J, leaving 9 bases unmatched. Germline-derived CDR1 and CDR2 are SQVTM and ANQGSEA. The chain's CDR3 is CSLSTGTSGETQYF. The CDR3 region has the DNA TGCAGCCTCTCAACCGGGACTAGCGGAGAGACCCAGTACTTC.

The chain recombines TRBV6-2 or TRBV6-3 with TRBJ1-5; D call uncertain. Germline V lookup: CDR1 MNHEY, CDR2 SVGEGT. With 2 bases removed from V and 6 bases from J, the gap between germline ends came to 5 bases. The CDR3 extends over 12 amino acids. CDR3 in DNA: TGTGCCAGCAGTTACATAGGTCAGCCCCAGCATTTT. Its protein product is CASSYIGQPQHF.

The V gene is TRBV30, the J gene TRBJ2-3; D unresolved. V was shortened by 0 bases and J by 8 bases, with 6 bases between the two germline ends. The CDR3 has 11 amino acids. Germline values: CDR1 GTSNPN, CDR2 SVGIG (reference sequence). The CDR3 loop is CAWSVEVTQYF. The DNA of the CDR3 is TGTGCCTGGAGTGTAGAGGTTACGCAGTATTTT. The variable domain in full, with the rest retrieved from reference TRBV30 and TRBJ2-3, is SQTIHQWPATLVQPVGSPLSLECTVEGTSNPNLYWYRQAAGRGLQLLFYSVGIGQISSEVPQNLSASRPQDRQFILSSKKLLLSDSGFYLCAWSVEVTQYFGPGTRLTVL.

The rearrangement joins TRBV7-2 to TRBJ2-2; 9 positions agree with TRBD2. CDR1 SGHTA and CDR2 FQGNSA come from the germline V gene. The CDR3 loop spans 17 amino acids. Losses at the gene ends were 1 base for V and 0 bases for J; bases not matched to a gene: 3. The CDR3 DNA follows: TGTGCCAGCAGCTTAGGTGTAGCGGGGGCGAACACCGGGGAGCTGTTTTTT. Translation: CASSLGVAGANTGELFF.

The genes are TRBV6-2 or TRBV6-3 and TRBJ2-7, with 13 bases fitting TRBD2. The V gene's germline CDR1 is MNHEY and CDR2 SVGEGT. The CDR3 spans 19 residues. The V and J ends lost 0 bases and 3 bases, in that order; junction bases with no gene match: 11. The CDR3 region is CASSYSGGLAGTSDYEQYF. The CDR3 DNA is TGTGCCAGCAGTTACTCGGGGGGACTAGCGGGAACATCGGACTACGAGCAGTACTTC.

The chain is built from TRBV7-2 and TRBJ2-5; TRBD2 might be the D (5 bases). The V end lost 1 base, the J end lost 4 bases, and 13 bases lay between the germline ends. The germline CDR1 and CDR2 sequences are SGHTA and FQGNSA. This CDR3 spans 15 amino acids. The CDR3 DNA follows: TGTGCCAGCAGCTTAGATGGACTCCCGTCAGAGACCCAGTACTTC. Translation: CASSLDGLPSETQYF.

This chain links TRBV3-1 with TRBJ2-1; no definite D call. The V gene's germline CDR1 is LGHDT and CDR2 YNNKEL (reference sequence). Between the trimmed V and J ends, which lost 2 bases and 0 bases, there was a span of 11 bases. The CDR3 has 16 amino acids. The CDR3 reads CASSQTQYSSYNEQFF. In DNA form, the CDR3 reads TGTGCCAGCAGCCAAACCCAGTATAGCTCCTACAATGAGCAGTTCTTC.

There are a few counts of this clonotype. The V gene is TRBV20-1, the J gene TRBJ2-3; a possible D gene is TRBD2 (5 bases). Germline CDR1 and CDR2: DFQATT and SNEGSKA (reference sequence). The CDR3 has 15 residues. V was clipped by 1 base and J by 2 bases, with 13 bases between them. CDR3 coding DNA: TGCAGTGCTAGAGGGCTGGACTCCCTCACAGATACGCAGTATTTT. Translation gives CSARGLDSLTDTQYF.

The chain couples TRBV30 to TRBJ2-7, with D possibly TRBD2 on 5 matching bases. The CDR3 length is 13 residues. Germline assignment: CDR1 GTSNPN and CDR2 SVGIG (reference sequence). V was trimmed by 1 base and J by 7 bases, leaving 14 bases between them. CDR3 region: CAWSAIEGREQYF. CDR3 coding DNA: TGTGCCTGGAGTGCTATTGAGGGAAGAGAGCAGTACTTC.

The chain combines TRBV27 with TRBJ1-1, with a possible D match to TRBD1 (5 bases). Germline loops: CDR1 MNHEY, CDR2 SMNVEV (reference sequence). The CDR3 has 13 amino acids. The V end lost 10 bases, the J end lost 5 bases, and 17 bases lay between the germline ends. CDR3 residues: CATRNRGETEAFF. In DNA form, the CDR3 reads TGTGCCACGCGAAACCGGGGGGAGACTGAAGCTTTCTTT.

This clonotype was seen more than once but under ten times. The V call is TRBV23-1, the J call TRBJ2-2, with D perhaps being TRBD1 or TRBD2 (5 bases each). TRBV23-1 is treated as an ORF (open reading frame) with a function not yet certain. The CDR3 covers 17 residues. Trimming left V 2 bases short and J 2 bases short, with 15 bases between. The CDR3 DNA sequence: TGCGCCAGCAGTCAAACCAGTCGGGGCGCTAACACCGGGGAGCTGTTTTTT. Amino acids: CASSQTSRGANTGELFF.

A few counts support this clonotype. The genes are TRBV5-1 and TRBJ2-7, with 10 positions matching TRBD1. The CDR3 contains 14 residues. Losses at the gene ends were 5 bases for V and 7 bases for J; bases not matched to a gene: 9. Germline V gives CDR1 SGHRS, CDR2 YFSETQ. This CDR3 is CASSSGTGVREQYF. As DNA, the CDR3 is TGCGCCAGCAGTTCCGGGACAGGGGTTCGGGAGCAGTACTTC.

This clonotype was counted between two and nine times. The chain has TRBV18 and TRBJ2-7, with D tentatively TRBD1 or TRBD2 (6 bases each). The germline gives CDR1 KGHSH, CDR2 LQKENI. V gave up 3 bases and J gave up 2 bases, with 14 bases separating them. The CDR3 is made up of 15 amino acids. CDR3 in DNA: TGTGCCAGCTCACCGGAGGGGACAACCGCCTACGAGCAGTACTTC. Amino acid sequence: CASSPEGTTAYEQYF. Filled out from reference TRBV18 and TRBJ2-7, the complete variable domain reads NAGVMQNPRHLVRRRGQEARLRCSPMKGHSHVYWYRQLPEEGLKFMVYLQKENIIDESGMPKERFSAEFPKEGPSILRIQQVVRGDSAAYFCASSPEGTTAYEQYFGPGTRLTVT.

The rearrangement joins TRBV11-1 to TRBJ1-1, with D maybe TRBD1 (5 bases). V gave up 6 bases and J gave up 1 base, with 12 bases separating them. The CDR3 loop spans 14 amino acids. The germline V gene has CDR1 SGHAT and CDR2 FQDESV (reference sequence). CDR3 residues: CASSLGLKNTEAFF. In DNA form, the CDR3 reads TGTGCCAGCAGTTTGGGACTGAAGAACACTGAAGCTTTCTTT.

This clonotype was seen repeatedly, ten times or more. The chain joins TRBV30 to TRBJ1-2, with D perhaps matching TRBD1 (6 bases). This CDR3 comprises 12 residues. Deletions cut 7 bases from V and 3 bases from J, with 12 bases between. Per the germline V gene, CDR1 is GTSNPN and CDR2 is SVGIG (reference sequence). The chain's CDR3 is CAYHREHYGYTF. The CDR3, as DNA: TGTGCCTACCACAGGGAACACTATGGCTACACCTTC.

The J gene is TRBJ1-1, the V gene TRBV18, with D maybe TRBD1 (6 bases). This CDR3 is built from 17 residues. The V gene's germline CDR1 is KGHSH and CDR2 LQKENI. The V gene lost 1 base and the J gene lost 4 bases, with 19 bases spanning the gap. The CDR3 DNA is TGTGCCAGCTCACCACGACCGGGACAAGAAGAGACCACTGAAGCTTTCTTT. Translation: CASSPRPGQEETTEAFF.

This clonotype was seen a few times. V and J are TRBV27 and TRBJ2-7; 9 bases line up with TRBD1. V dropped 5 bases and J dropped 2; count of bases not matched to a gene: 7. The CDR3 runs to 15 residues. The germline gives CDR1 MNHEY, CDR2 SMNVEV (reference sequence). In DNA, the CDR3 is TGTGCCAGCAGTAGCCCGGGACAGGGTGCCTACGAGCAGTACTTC. Its translation: CASSSPGQGAYEQYF.

This rearrangement joins TRBV20-1 to TRBJ1-5; tentative D call: TRBD1 (6 bases). This CDR3 has 13 amino acids. Germline V gene lookup returns CDR1 DFQATT and CDR2 SNEGSKA (reference sequence). Trimming shortened V by 5 bases and J by 0 bases, and 8 bases separated the two germline ends. The CDR3 nucleotides are TGCAGTGCTCACAGGGATAGCAATCAGCCCCAGCATTTT. It specifies CSAHRDSNQPQHF.

This sequence joins TRBV20-1 and TRBJ2-7; tentatively, D is TRBD2 (5 bases). Trimming removed 3 bases from V and 4 bases from J, with 13 bases in between. Per germline, CDR1 DFQATT and CDR2 SNEGSKA (reference sequence). The CDR3 runs 13 residues. CDR3 residues: CSASWRFDYEQYF. CDR3 in DNA: TGCAGTGCTAGTTGGAGGTTCGATTACGAGCAGTACTTC.